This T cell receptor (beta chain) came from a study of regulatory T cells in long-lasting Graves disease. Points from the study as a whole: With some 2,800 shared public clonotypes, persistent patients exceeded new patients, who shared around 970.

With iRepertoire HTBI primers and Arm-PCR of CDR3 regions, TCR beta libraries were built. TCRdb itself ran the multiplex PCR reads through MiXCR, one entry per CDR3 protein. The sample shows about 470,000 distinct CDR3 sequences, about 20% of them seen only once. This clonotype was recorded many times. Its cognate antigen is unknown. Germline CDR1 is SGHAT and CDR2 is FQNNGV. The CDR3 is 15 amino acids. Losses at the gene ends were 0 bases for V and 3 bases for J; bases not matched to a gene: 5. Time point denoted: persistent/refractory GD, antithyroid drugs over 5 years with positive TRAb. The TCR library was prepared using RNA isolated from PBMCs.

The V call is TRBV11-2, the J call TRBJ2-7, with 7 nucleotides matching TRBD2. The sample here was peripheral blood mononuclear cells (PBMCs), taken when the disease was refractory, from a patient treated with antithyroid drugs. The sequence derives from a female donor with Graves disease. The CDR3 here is CASSLEPGGLYEQYF. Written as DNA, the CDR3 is TGTGCCAGCAGCTTAGAGCCGGGGGGACTCTACGAGCAGTACTTC.